This T cell receptor (beta chain) was identified in a study of blood T cells in healthy people across ages. Notes on this clonotype: Its antigen is still unknown.

General study points: Long-lived and aged donors differed, with more naive CD4+ cells and higher diversity in the long-lived.

The CDR3 length is 14 residues. CDR1 is SGHTA and CDR2 is FQGTGA in the germline V gene. The ends were cut back, 4 bases at V and 3 bases at J, with 12 bases in the middle. The second PCR ran roughly 7 to 11 cycles with a sample-barcoded 5' primer and J-beta primers. TCRdb independently ran MiXCR on the 5' RACE reads; one entry per CDR3 protein. Here the sample spans roughly 1,100,000 distinct CDR3 sequences, 20% to 25% being singletons. The sample was also linked to a second study, of T cells of mothers and their children.

The genes are TRBV7-3 and TRBJ1-1; unclear D gene. Sample: blood. The clonotype was recovered from a girl between 2 and 10 years old in good health. In DNA form, the CDR3 reads TGTGCCAGCAGCTCCGGTGGTTTGGACACTGAAGCTTTCTTT. Its translation is CASSSGGLDTEAFF.